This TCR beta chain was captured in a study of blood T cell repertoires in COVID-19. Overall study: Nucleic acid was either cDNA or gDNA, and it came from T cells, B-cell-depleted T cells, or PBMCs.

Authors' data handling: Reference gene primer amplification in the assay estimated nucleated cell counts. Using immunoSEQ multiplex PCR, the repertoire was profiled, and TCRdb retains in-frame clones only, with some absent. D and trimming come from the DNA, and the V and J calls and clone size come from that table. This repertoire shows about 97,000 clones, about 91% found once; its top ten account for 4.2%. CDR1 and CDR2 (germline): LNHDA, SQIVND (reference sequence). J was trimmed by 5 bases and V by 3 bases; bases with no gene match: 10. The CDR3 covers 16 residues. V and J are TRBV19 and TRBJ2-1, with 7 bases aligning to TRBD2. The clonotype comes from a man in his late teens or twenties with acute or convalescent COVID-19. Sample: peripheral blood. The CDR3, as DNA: TGTGCCAGTAGTATGCCCACAGGCCGGGGGGACAATGAGCAGTTCTTC. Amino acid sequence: CASSMPTGRGDNEQFF.